This T cell receptor (beta chain) was found in a study of sequential checkpoint blockade in melanoma. Study background: Patients were randomized 1:1 to nivolumab-then-ipilimumab or ipilimumab-then-nivolumab first-line.

Per the germline V gene, CDR1 is SGHNT and CDR2 is YYREEE (reference sequence). This CDR3 comprises 15 residues. After removal of 4 bases from V and 3 bases from J, the junction contained 8 bases not matched to a gene. TCRdb's table, derived via immunoSEQ multiplex PCR, lists solely in-frame clones and lacks some. The sample yields under 25,000 clones, 82% seen once. Noted treatment: randomized to nivolumab then ipilimumab (arm A) or the reverse (arm B). DNA-damaging chemotherapy had not been given to any patient beforehand. This clone came up once. This specimen was CD8+ T cells sorted from blood (inferred from file names), taken from a patient given nivolumab and ipilimumab in sequence. The receptor comes from a human donor with melanoma. The rearrangement links TRBV5-4 to TRBJ2-3; 7 nucleotides agree with TRBD1. Written as DNA, the CDR3 is TGTGCCAGCAGCCTACAGGGGTTCGGGACAGATACGCAGTATTTT. This translates into CASSLQGFGTDTQYF.